This T cell receptor beta chain originates from a study of Tregs in tolerant kidney transplant recipients. Profiling relied on immunoSEQ multiplex PCR, and the TCRdb table lists in-frame clones only, not all of them. This sample carries more than 60,000 clones, about 89% of them seen once, and the ten largest clones take around 0.4%. Germline loops: CDR1 SGHNT, CDR2 YYREEE (reference sequence). This CDR3 is 16 amino acids long. Trimming cost V 1 base and J 7 bases; bases outside gene matches: 11. This receptor was obtained from a human donor who received a combined kidney and bone marrow transplant. The chain is built from TRBV5-4 and TRBJ1-1, with TRBD1 matching 9 bases. The sample was CD4+ T cells from blood, taken before the transplant. For the CDR3, the DNA is TGTGCCAGCAGCTTGAGCAGGACAGGGGTTGGGAGTGAAGCTTTCTTT. This gives the protein CASSLSRTGVGSEAFF.